This entry lists 16 T cell receptor beta chains sequenced from one sample in a study of blood T cell repertoires in COVID-19. Sequencing was performed with immunoSEQ multiplex PCR; in TCRdb, only in-frame clones are kept and a portion is missing. The table has 200,000 to 250,000 clones, 88% seen once. The specimen was peripheral blood. The receptors originated from a man aged 45-60 years with COVID-19, enrolled during active disease.

The DNA of the CDR3 is TGTGCCAGCAGCTTAAGCGGGACAGGCCTCGGGCCTGGGGCCAACGTCCTGACTTTC. Residues: CASSLSGTGLGPGANVLTF. The V gene is TRBV7-3, the J gene TRBJ2-6; 8 bases are shared with TRBD1. J was trimmed by 2 bases and V by 1 base; bases with no gene match: 10. The CDR3 is made up of 19 amino acids. Germline V gene lookup returns CDR1 SGHTA and CDR2 FQGTGA.

This chain connects TRBV7-9 to TRBJ1-5; 7 nucleotides line up with TRBD1. J lost 3 bases, V lost 5 bases, and 10 bases had no gene match. The germline V gene encodes CDR1 SEHNR and CDR2 FQNEAQ (reference sequence). The CDR3 has 16 residues. The CDR3 reads CASSPGTAPYNQPQHF. For the CDR3, the DNA is TGTGCCAGCAGCCCCGGGACAGCCCCCTACAATCAGCCCCAGCATTTT.

The chain has TRBV6-5 and TRBJ2-2; D is possibly TRBD2 (6 bases). Trimming shortened V by 8 bases and J by 6 bases, and 10 bases separated the two germline ends. The V gene's germline CDR1 is MNHEY and CDR2 SVGAGI. The CDR3 covers 12 residues. The CDR3 region has the DNA TGTGCCAGCGGGGAGGTCTCCGGGGAGCTGTTTTTT. This gives the protein CASGEVSGELFF.

The CDR3 DNA reads TGTGCCAGCAGAACGCGGACAGCTAACTATGGCTACACCTTC. Protein: CASRTRTANYGYTF. The V gene is TRBV5-6, the J gene TRBJ1-2; D is perhaps TRBD1 (6 bases). V was clipped by 5 bases and J by 0 bases, with 11 bases between them. CDR3 length: 14 amino acids. CDR1 SGHDT and CDR2 YYEEEE come from the germline V gene.

The gene calls are TRBV18 and TRBJ2-1; TRBD2 is a possible D gene (6 bases). CDR3 length: 14 amino acids. Germline assignment: CDR1 KGHSH and CDR2 LQKENI. V lost 3 bases and J 5 bases, leaving 11 bases between the germline ends. For the CDR3, the DNA is TGTGCCAGCTCACCGTCTTGGGGGGACAATGAGCAGTTCTTC. Amino acids: CASSPSWGDNEQFF.

The chain joins TRBV15 to TRBJ1-6, with D possibly being TRBD1 (6 bases). The V gene's germline CDR1 is LNHNV and CDR2 YYDKDF (reference sequence). The CDR3 is 16 amino acids. V lost 3 bases, J lost 8 bases, and 17 bases lay in between. The CDR3 DNA is TGTGCCACCAGCAGTCCTCCAGGGGCTGGGGATTCACCCCTCCACTTT. This gives the protein CATSSPPGAGDSPLHF.

This sequence joins TRBV12-3 or TRBV12-4 and TRBJ1-1; D is uncertain. The CDR3 loop spans 12 amino acids. Trimming took 3 bases from V and 4 from J, leaving 6 bases between them. CDR3 nucleotide sequence: TGTGCCAGCAGTTTTGGACTCACTGAAGCTTTCTTT. Its translation: CASSFGLTEAFF.

V and J are TRBV20-1 and TRBJ2-5; tentatively, D is TRBD2 (5 bases). This CDR3 has 11 amino acids. Germline V gene lookup returns CDR1 DFQATT and CDR2 SNEGSKA (reference sequence). V lost 3 bases to trimming and J lost 5 bases, with 7 bases between them. The CDR3 coding sequence is TGCAGTGCTAGCGGGGAGGAGACCCAGTACTTC. This sequence encodes CSASGEETQYF.

J is TRBJ2-1 and V is TRBV7-3; 8 nucleotides line up with TRBD2. CDR3 length: 13 residues. J lost 10 bases, V lost 5 bases, and 7 bases had no gene match. CDR1 and CDR2 from the germline V gene are SGHTA and FQGTGA. The CDR3 spells CASSQGGGPEQFF. The CDR3 DNA is TGTGCCAGCAGCCAAGGCGGGGGGCCCGAGCAGTTCTTC.

The chain recombines TRBV25-1 with TRBJ1-2, with TRBD1 matching over 9 bases. The CDR3 is made up of 15 amino acids. Trimming at V came to 2 bases and at J to 2 bases, leaving 3 bases not matched to a gene. Germline assignment: CDR1 MGHDK and CDR2 SYGVNS. CDR3 residues: CASSEGGTGNYGYTF. CDR3 nucleotides: TGTGCCAGCAGTGAAGGGGGGACAGGGAACTATGGCTACACCTTC.

This chain joins TRBV11-2 and TRBJ1-2, with 7 bases identical to TRBD1. The CDR3 consists of 15 residues. Germline loops: CDR1 SGHAT, CDR2 FQNNGV. The V and J ends lost 4 bases and 4 bases, in that order; junction bases with no gene match: 9. The CDR3 loop reads CASSSGPGQLYGYTF. CDR3 sequence (DNA): TGTGCCAGCAGCTCAGGTCCGGGACAGCTCTATGGCTACACCTTC.

This clone turned up a few times. V is TRBV6-2 or TRBV6-3 and J is TRBJ1-5, with D unresolved. This CDR3 has 14 residues. The germline V gene has CDR1 MNHEY and CDR2 SVGEGT. The ends were cut back, 6 bases at V and 4 bases at J, with 13 bases in the middle. The CDR3 sequence: CASSPFPVNQPQHF. CDR3 bases: TGTGCCAGCAGCCCCTTTCCGGTTAATCAGCCCCAGCATTTT.

The V and J genes are TRBV7-8 and TRBJ1-4, with 7 bases fitting TRBD1. CDR3 length: 18 amino acids. Germline CDR1 and CDR2: SGHVS and FQNEAQ. With V trimmed by 5 bases and J by 7 bases, 19 bases remained unmatched. CDR3 protein: CASSPDRAGYRVGEKLFF. The CDR3 region has the DNA TGTGCCAGCAGCCCTGACAGGGCGGGGTATAGGGTTGGTGAAAAACTGTTTTTT.

For the CDR3, the DNA is TGTGCCAGCAGCTTAGTTGCTAGGGAGACCGGGGAGCTGTTTTTT. Its translation is CASSLVARETGELFF. The chain combines TRBV7-9 with TRBJ2-2; TRBD2 might be the D (5 bases). CDR1 and CDR2 from the germline V gene are SEHNR and FQNEAQ (reference sequence). The ends were cut back, 1 base at V and 5 bases at J, with 11 bases in the middle. The CDR3 totals 15 residues.

The rearrangement links TRBV7-9 to TRBJ1-6; D unclear. This CDR3 comprises 15 residues. CDR1 SEHNR and CDR2 FQNEAQ come from the germline V gene (reference sequence). V was trimmed by 6 bases and J by 7 bases, leaving 16 bases between them. This CDR3 reads CASSQERGENSPLHF. The CDR3 DNA reads TGTGCCAGCAGTCAAGAACGGGGTGAGAATTCACCCCTCCACTTT. The full variable domain, its missing parts supplied by reference TRBV7-9 and TRBJ1-6, is DTGVSQNPRHKITKRGQNVTFRCDPISEHNRLYWYRQTLGQGPEFLTYFQNEAQLEKSRLLSDRFSAERPKGSFSTLEIQRTEQGDSAMYLCASSQERGENSPLHFGNGTRLTVT.

This chain joins TRBV6-5 and TRBJ1-3; unclear D gene. The CDR3 totals 15 residues. V shed 0 bases and J shed 1 base, with 7 bases lying between them. Germline CDR1 is MNHEY and CDR2 is SVGAGI. Here the CDR3 DNA reads TGTGCCAGCAGTTACTCGTGGGCTTCTGGAAACACCATATATTTT. Amino acids: CASSYSWASGNTIYF.